The 22 T cell receptor beta chains below all came from one sample that was sequenced in a study of CD8+CD57+ T cells in acquired aplastic anemia. It was genomic DNA that served as the template for profiling TCR beta VDJ and CDR3. TCRdb re-analysed the reads in MiXCR, keeping a single row per CDR3 protein. The top ten hold approximately 8.3% of the sample, which has tens of thousands of distinct CDR3 sequences, around 50% seen once. The sequenced sample was sorted CD4+, CD8+, or CD8+CD57+ T cells (not recorded which) from PBMCs. All receptors derive from a human donor in good health, serving as a control.

This clonotype was seen repeatedly, ten times or more. The chain has TRBV6-1 and TRBJ2-7; D is undetermined. The CDR3 spans 14 residues. The V gene lost 4 bases and the J gene lost 2 bases, with 12 bases spanning the gap. CDR1 is MNHNS and CDR2 is SASEGT in the germline V gene. The CDR3 DNA is TGTGCCAGCAGTGTATACCAAGGGACCTACGAGCAGTACTTC. The encoded protein is CASSVYQGTYEQYF.

This clonotype was seen ten or more times. The chain links TRBV5-5 to TRBJ1-2, with TRBD1 identical over 7 bases. Germline V gene lookup returns CDR1 SGHKS and CDR2 YYEKEE (reference sequence). This CDR3 spans 13 amino acids. J was trimmed by 3 bases and V by 4 bases; bases with no gene match: 3. CDR3 nucleotides: TGTGCCAGCAGCGTCGGGACAGACTATGGCTACACCTTC. This encodes CASSVGTDYGYTF.

This clonotype has at least ten counts. The rearrangement joins TRBV7-3 to TRBJ2-1, with 10 bases identical to TRBD1. V dropped 5 bases and J dropped 8; count of bases not matched to a gene: 9. The CDR3 spans 15 residues. Germline V gives CDR1 SGHTA, CDR2 FQGTGA. The CDR3 here is CASSPRQGASDEQFF. The CDR3 coding sequence is TGTGCCAGCAGCCCACGACAGGGGGCTAGCGATGAGCAGTTCTTC.

This clonotype was picked up a small number of times. A much larger clone differs from this one at a single base, so this may be a read error. The rearrangement uses TRBV7-8 and TRBJ1-5, with 7 nucleotides matching TRBD1. Germline loops: CDR1 SGHVS, CDR2 FQNEAQ. Trimming at V came to 5 bases and at J to 5 bases, leaving 12 bases not matched to a gene. The CDR3 length is 16 residues. CDR3 sequence: CASSPWTGGHHQPQHF. CDR3 sequence (DNA): TGTGCCAGCAGCCCCTGGACAGGCGGGCACCATCAGCCCCAGCATTTT.

This clonotype was recorded many times. V and J are TRBV6-1 and TRBJ1-4, with D uncertain. This CDR3 region has 12 residues. V lost 2 bases to trimming and J lost 14 bases, with 12 bases between them. Germline CDR1 is MNHNS and CDR2 is SASEGT. CDR3 amino acids: CASSEIGGWLFF. CDR3 nucleotides: TGTGCCAGCAGTGAAATTGGAGGGTGGCTGTTTTTT.

The gene calls are TRBV4-2 and TRBJ1-6; 8 bases are shared with TRBD1. Germline CDR1 reads LGHNA; CDR2 reads YNFKEQ. The junction had 3 bases not matched to a gene; V was cut back by 0 bases and J by 5 bases. CDR3 size: 16 residues. In DNA form, the CDR3 reads TGTGCCAGCAGCCAAGAAACAGGGGGGCATAATTCACCCCTCCACTTT. Translating it yields CASSQETGGHNSPLHF.

The chain carries TRBV25-1 and TRBJ1-4, with D perhaps matching TRBD1 (5 bases). Germline CDR1 is MGHDK and CDR2 is SYGVNS. The V end lost 3 bases, the J end lost 5 bases, and 13 bases lay between the germline ends. The CDR3 spans 15 residues. CDR3 amino acids: CASSDLDSYNEKLFF. The DNA for the CDR3 is TGTGCCAGCAGTGACCTAGACAGCTACAATGAAAAACTGTTTTTT.

The chain combines TRBV29-1 with TRBJ2-3; TRBD1 agrees at 9 bases. Germline V gives CDR1 SQVTM, CDR2 ANQGSEA. The V gene end was trimmed by 6 bases and the J gene end by 4 bases; junction bases not matched to a gene: 8. The CDR3 is made up of 14 amino acids. The CDR3 DNA reads as TGCAGCGTCGAGACTTGGACAGGGGCAGATACGCAGTATTTT. Translated: CSVETWTGADTQYF.

This clonotype occurred a few times. CDR3 sequence (DNA): TGCAGCGTGAAACTCGACGGGAAGAACACTGAAGCTTTCTTT. Translating gives CSVKLDGKNTEAFF. This chain connects TRBV29-1 to TRBJ1-1; D remains unclear. With 6 bases removed from V and 1 base from J, the gap between germline ends came to 15 bases. Germline assignment: CDR1 SQVTM and CDR2 ANQGSEA. The CDR3 totals 14 residues.

With regard to this clonotype: A much bigger clone sits one base away, suggesting this may be a read error. The missing conserved phenylalanine or tryptophan at the end of this CDR3 makes a read error likely. The V call is TRBV3-1, the J call TRBJ2-3, with 9 bases fitting TRBD1. The CDR3 spans 14 residues. Germline trimming cut 6 bases from V and 5 bases from J; bases unmatched to any gene: 6. CDR1 is LGHDT, CDR2 YNNKEL, per germline (reference sequence). CDR3 protein: CASSEQGAIDTQYL. CDR3 DNA: TGTGCCAGCAGTGAACAGGGGGCGATAGATACGCAGTATCTT.

This chain uses TRBV7-6 with TRBJ1-6, with a tentative D call TRBD1 (5 bases). The V end lost 1 base, the J end lost 10 bases, and 11 bases lay between the germline ends. The CDR3 length is 14 residues. CDR1 and CDR2 (germline): SGHVS, FNYEAQ. This CDR3 is CASSLGGVGSPLHF. The CDR3 DNA is TGTGCCAGCAGCTTAGGGGGCGTCGGATCACCCCTCCACTTT.

The gene calls are TRBV2 and TRBJ2-7, with a weak D call TRBD1 (5 bases). The V gene's germline CDR1 is SNHLY and CDR2 FYNNEI. With 3 bases removed from V and 5 bases from J, the gap between germline ends came to 17 bases. The CDR3 is 15 amino acids. The CDR3 DNA reads as TGTGCCAGCAGTGAGTCGGAGAGGACACTTGACGAGCAGTACTTC. Its translation: CASSESERTLDEQYF.

This clonotype appeared many times. In DNA, the CDR3 is TGTGCCAGCAGCTTAGTAAGGCTAGCGGGAATGGCGGAGCAGTACTTC. Its protein product is CASSLVRLAGMAEQYF. V and J are TRBV11-2 and TRBJ2-7, with TRBD2 identical over 9 bases. Germline V gene data show CDR1 as SGHAT and CDR2 as FQNNGV. V lost 1 base and J lost 7; bases outside the gene matches: 11. There are 16 residues in the CDR3.

This clonotype was counted once. The rearrangement joins TRBV2 to TRBJ2-5; the D is unclear. The V gene's germline CDR1 is SNHLY and CDR2 FYNNEI. The ends were cut back, 4 bases at V and 5 bases at J, with 11 bases in the middle. The CDR3 totals 13 residues. CDR3 coding DNA: TGTGCCAGCAGTGTCTCGGCAGCGGAGACCCAGTACTTC. Translation gives CASSVSAAETQYF.

This clonotype was seen many times. The CDR3 DNA is TGTGCCAGCAGCCAAGATTACTCATACACAGATACGCAGTATTTT. Translating it yields CASSQDYSYTDTQYF. The rearrangement links TRBV4-2 to TRBJ2-3; D gene ambiguous. The V gene lost 0 bases and the J gene lost 2 bases, with 9 bases spanning the gap. The CDR3 has 15 amino acids. The germline gives CDR1 LGHNA, CDR2 YNFKEQ.

The chain is built from TRBV7-2 and TRBJ2-3; no reliable D call. Germline V gives CDR1 SGHTA, CDR2 FQGNSA. V lost 3 bases to trimming and J lost 2 bases, with 0 bases between them. The CDR3 consists of 11 residues. CDR3 region: CASSFTDTQYF. The CDR3 DNA follows: TGTGCCAGCAGCTTCACAGATACGCAGTATTTT. The full variable domain, rest sourced from reference TRBV7-2 and TRBJ2-3, is GAGVSQSPSNKVTEKGKDVELRCDPISGHTALYWYRQSLGQGLEFLIYFQGNSAPDKSGLPSDRFSAERTGGSVSTLTIQRTQQEDSAVYLCASSFTDTQYFGPGTRLTVL.

This clonotype appeared many times. The V call is TRBV19, the J call TRBJ1-1; the D gene is possibly TRBD1 (6 bases). Trimming shortened V by 8 bases and J by 5 bases, and 15 bases separated the two germline ends. The CDR3 extends over 13 amino acids. Per germline, CDR1 LNHDA and CDR2 SQIVND (reference sequence). CDR3 in DNA: TGTGCCAGTGGCTCGGGGGCGGGAACTGAAGCTTTCTTT. Translation: CASGSGAGTEAFF.

Comment on this clonotype: This may come from a read error, since a much larger clone is one base off. This rearrangement joins TRBV18 to TRBJ2-5; unclear D gene. This CDR3 is 11 amino acids long. Germline loops: CDR1 KGHSH, CDR2 LQKENI. CDR3 protein: CASSQAETQCF. CDR3 sequence (DNA): TGTGCCAGCTCACAGGCGGAGACCCAGTGCTTC.

This clonotype was counted at least ten times. The chain links TRBV19 to TRBJ2-3; D remains unclear. V was pared by 3 bases and J by 5 bases, with 6 bases between. The CDR3 contains 12 residues. Germline loops: CDR1 LNHDA, CDR2 SQIVND (reference sequence). CDR3 nucleotide sequence: TGTGCCAGTAGTATTATTGGAGATACGCAGTATTTT. It translates to CASSIIGDTQYF. Full variable domain (outside the CDR3, taken from reference TRBV19 and TRBJ2-3): DGGITQSPKYLFRKEGQNVTLSCEQNLNHDAMYWYRQDPGQGLRLIYYSQIVNDFQKGDIAEGYSVSREKKESFPLTVTSAQKNPTAFYLCASSIIGDTQYFGPGTRLTVL.

This chain uses TRBV6-1 with TRBJ1-2; no reliable D call. The CDR3 loop spans 13 amino acids. The V end was cut by 6 bases, the J end by 2 bases, with 10 bases between. Germline lookup yields CDR1 MNHNS and CDR2 SASEGT. CDR3 residues: CASSLTRNYGYTF. The DNA for the CDR3 is TGTGCCAGCAGCCTCACAAGAAACTATGGCTACACCTTC.

This clonotype was recorded at least ten times. V usage is TRBV7-9 and J usage is TRBJ1-2, with a weak D call TRBD1 (5 bases). The germline V gene has CDR1 SEHNR and CDR2 FQNEAQ (reference sequence). Trimming stripped 2 bases from V and 4 bases from J, with 14 bases between. This CDR3 has 15 residues. Here the CDR3 reads CASSLSTGPAYGYTF. The CDR3 nucleotides read TGTGCCAGCAGCTTAAGTACAGGACCCGCCTATGGCTACACCTTC.

This rearrangement joins TRBV12-3 or TRBV12-4 to TRBJ2-7; D is unclear. This CDR3 comprises 14 residues. Trimming cost V 8 bases and J 5 bases, with 19 bases left between them. CDR3 bases: TGTGCCAGCGACCCCGCTTGGGCGGCCCACGAGCAGTACTTC. This gives the protein CASDPAWAAHEQYF.